This T cell receptor (beta chain) was obtained from a study of blood T cells in healthy people across ages. General study findings and limits: Greater diversity and more naive CD4+ cells were seen in long-lived donors than in aged donors.

Remarks on this clonotype: Its antigen is unidentified.

Total RNA amounts of at least 5.5 micrograms were extracted per sample. The germline V gene has CDR1 SGHVS and CDR2 FNYEAQ. The V and J ends lost 5 bases and 13 bases, in that order; junction bases with no gene match: 14. The CDR3 consists of 15 residues. Alongside a J-beta primer mix, a sample-barcoded 5' primer served in a second PCR lasting roughly 6 to 11 cycles. All samples yielded 3 million or more CDR3-containing paired-end reads. TCRdb fed the 5' RACE reads into MiXCR, producing one record per CDR3 protein. The sample lists 1.5 million to 2 million distinct CDR3 sequences; roughly 50% were seen once.

Sequenced: blood. The chain uses TRBV7-6 and TRBJ2-4; 10 positions agree with TRBD1. The origin of this receptor is a woman in her forties in good health. This CDR3 reads CASSLYRDRGGEQYF. The CDR3 DNA reads TGTGCCAGCAGCCTATACCGGGACAGGGGCGGAGAGCAGTACTTC.